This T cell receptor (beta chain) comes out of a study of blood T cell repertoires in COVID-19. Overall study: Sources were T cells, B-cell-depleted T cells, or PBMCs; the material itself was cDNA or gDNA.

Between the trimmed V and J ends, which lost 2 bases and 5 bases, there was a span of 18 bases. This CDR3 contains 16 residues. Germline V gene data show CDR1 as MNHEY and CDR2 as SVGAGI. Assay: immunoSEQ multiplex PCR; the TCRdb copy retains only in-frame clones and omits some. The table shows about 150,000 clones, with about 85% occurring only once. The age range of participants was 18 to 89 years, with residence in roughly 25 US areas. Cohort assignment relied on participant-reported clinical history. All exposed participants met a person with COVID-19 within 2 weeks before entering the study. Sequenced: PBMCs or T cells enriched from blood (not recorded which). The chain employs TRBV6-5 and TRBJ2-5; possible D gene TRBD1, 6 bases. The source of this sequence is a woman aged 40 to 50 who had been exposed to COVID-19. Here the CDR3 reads CASSYERGSGLETQYF. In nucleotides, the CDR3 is TGTGCCAGCAGTTACGAGAGGGGGAGCGGCTTGGAGACCCAGTACTTC.